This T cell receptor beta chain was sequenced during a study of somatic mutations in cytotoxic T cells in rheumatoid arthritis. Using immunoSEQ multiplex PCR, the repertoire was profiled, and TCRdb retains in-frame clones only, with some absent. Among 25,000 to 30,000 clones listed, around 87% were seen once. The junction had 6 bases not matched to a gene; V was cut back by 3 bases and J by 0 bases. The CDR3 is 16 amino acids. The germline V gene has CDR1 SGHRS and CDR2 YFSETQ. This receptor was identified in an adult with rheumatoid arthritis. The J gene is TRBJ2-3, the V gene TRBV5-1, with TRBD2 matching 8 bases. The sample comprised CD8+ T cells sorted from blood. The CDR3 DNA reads TGCGCCAGCAGCTCCCCGGGAGGGGTAAGCACAGATACGCAGTATTTT. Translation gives CASSSPGGVSTDTQYF.